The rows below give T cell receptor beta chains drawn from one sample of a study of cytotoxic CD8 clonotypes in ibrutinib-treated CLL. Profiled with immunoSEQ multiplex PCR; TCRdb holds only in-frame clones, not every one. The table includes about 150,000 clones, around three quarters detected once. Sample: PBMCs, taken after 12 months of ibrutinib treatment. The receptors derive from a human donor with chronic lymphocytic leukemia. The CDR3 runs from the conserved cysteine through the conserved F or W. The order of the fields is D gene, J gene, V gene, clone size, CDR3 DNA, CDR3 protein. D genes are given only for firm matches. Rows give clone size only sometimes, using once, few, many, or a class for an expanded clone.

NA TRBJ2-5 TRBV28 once TGTGCCAGCAGTTTAGAGGGGCGAAAGACCCAGTACTTC CASSLEGRKTQYF
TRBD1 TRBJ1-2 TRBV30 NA TGTGCCTGGAGCGAAGTCCTGGGACAGGGGCTGAATGGCTACACCTTC CAWSEVLGQGLNGYTF
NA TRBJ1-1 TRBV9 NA TGTGCCAGCAGCGCCGGGGTTGGCACTGAAGCTTTCTTT CASSAGVGTEAFF
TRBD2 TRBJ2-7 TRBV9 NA TGTGCCAGCAGCGAATCAGGGCGGGAGAATATATACGAGCAGTACTTC CASSESGRENIYEQYF
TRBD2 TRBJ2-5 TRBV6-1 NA TGTGCCAGCAATCTAGCGGGGCAAGAGACCCAGTACTTC CASNLAGQETQYF
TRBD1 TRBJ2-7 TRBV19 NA TGTGCCAGTAGTGACAGGGAAAATTTCCCAAATTACGAGCAGTACTTC CASSDRENFPNYEQYF
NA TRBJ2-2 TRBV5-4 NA TGTGCCAGCAGCTTGGCCGGGACACAAACCGGGGAGCTGTTTTTT CASSLAGTQTGELFF
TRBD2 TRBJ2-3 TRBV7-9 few TGTGCCAGCAGCTTAGGGGGACTAGTCACAGATACGCAGTATTTT CASSLGGLVTDTQYF
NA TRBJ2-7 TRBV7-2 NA TGTGCCAGCAGCTTAAATTTAGGGCTGGTGGCCTACGAGCAGTACTTC CASSLNLGLVAYEQYF
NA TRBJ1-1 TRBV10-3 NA TGTGCCATCAGTGAATCGAAGGGTAACACTGAAGCTTTCTTT CAISESKGNTEAFF
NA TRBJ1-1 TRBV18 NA TGTGCCAGCTCACCCTGGGGGGGATTCATGAACACTGAAGCTTTCTTT CASSPWGGFMNTEAFF
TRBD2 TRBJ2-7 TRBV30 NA TGTGCCTGGAGAGATTACGGCGGGAGCTACGAGCAGTACTTC CAWRDYGGSYEQYF
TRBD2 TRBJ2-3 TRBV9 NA TGTGCCAGCAGCCTTAGCGGGAGGGATCTAACAGATACGCAGTATTTT CASSLSGRDLTDTQYF
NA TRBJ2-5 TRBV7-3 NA TGTGCCAGCAGCTTCGGTAGGGGAGAGACCCAGTACTTC CASSFGRGETQYF
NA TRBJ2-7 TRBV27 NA TGTGCCAGCAGTTTAAGCTGGGTGGATGTGGGGACCCCCCCCTACGAGCAGTACTTC CASSLSWVDVGTPPYEQYF
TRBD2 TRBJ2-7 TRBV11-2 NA TGTGCCAGCAGCTTAGTCCTAGCGGGAAAGTACGAGCAGTACTTC CASSLVLAGKYEQYF
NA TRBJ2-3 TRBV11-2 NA TGTGCCAGCAGCTTCCCGGCAGGACGTTACTCGGGCACAGATACGCAGTATTTT CASSFPAGRYSGTDTQYF
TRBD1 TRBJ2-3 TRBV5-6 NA TGTGCCAGCAGCTTTACAGGGGTGGCAGATACGCAGTATTTT CASSFTGVADTQYF
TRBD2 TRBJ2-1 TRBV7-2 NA TGTGCCAGCAGCCCGTATCTTTCGCGGACTAGCGGGAGAAATGAGCAGTTCTTC CASSPYLSRTSGRNEQFF
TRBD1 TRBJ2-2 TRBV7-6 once TGTGCCAGCAGCTTAGCTTCAGGGGGCGGCACCGGGGAGCTGTTTTTT CASSLASGGGTGELFF
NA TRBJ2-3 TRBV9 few TGTGCCAGCAGCGTATTGTCAGGGAGCACAGATACGCAGTATTTT CASSVLSGSTDTQYF
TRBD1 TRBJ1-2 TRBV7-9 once TGTGCCAGCAGGCGTCCTGGGACAGGTGATGGCTACACCTTC CASRRPGTGDGYTF
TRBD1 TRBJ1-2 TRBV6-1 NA TGTGCCAGCAGAGATGACAGGGTCTATGGCTACACCTTC CASRDDRVYGYTF